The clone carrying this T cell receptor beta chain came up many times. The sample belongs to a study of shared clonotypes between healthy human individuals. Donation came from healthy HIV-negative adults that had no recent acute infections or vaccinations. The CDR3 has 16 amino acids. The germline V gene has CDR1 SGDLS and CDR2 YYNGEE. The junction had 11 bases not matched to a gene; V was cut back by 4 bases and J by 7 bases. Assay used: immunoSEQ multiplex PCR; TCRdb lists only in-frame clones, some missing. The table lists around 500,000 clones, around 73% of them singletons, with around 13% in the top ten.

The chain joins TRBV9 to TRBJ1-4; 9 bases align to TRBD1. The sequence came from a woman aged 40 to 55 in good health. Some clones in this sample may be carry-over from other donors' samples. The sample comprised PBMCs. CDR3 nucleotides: TGTGCCAGCAGCACCACCACAGGGGGCTTAGGTGAAAAACTGTTTTTT. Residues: CASSTTTGGLGEKLFF.